A selection of T cell receptor beta chains follows, all from one sample in a study of blood T cells in healthy people across ages. TCRdb re-called the 5' RACE reads through MiXCR, storing one row per CDR3 protein. The table lists more than 500,000 distinct CDR3 sequences, roughly 29% of them singletons. The sequenced material came from blood. The receptors were gathered from a woman aged 70-85 years in good health. The CDR3 runs from the conserved cysteine through the conserved F or W. The D gene is left open where the match is weak.

>TRBD2|TRBJ2-5|15|TRBV5-6
CASSLAPGLGETQYF
>NA|TRBJ1-1|18|TRBV12-3/TRBV12-4
CASSLEARVDPMNTEAFF
>TRBD1|TRBJ2-3|14|TRBV20-1
CSAKGATSTDTQYF
>NA|TRBJ2-7|14|TRBV5-1
CASSLVLARGEQYF
>NA|TRBJ2-1|14|TRBV11-1
CASRVGGSYNEQFF
>NA|TRBJ1-1|15|TRBV12-3/TRBV12-4
CASSLLSGMNTEAFF
>NA|TRBJ1-2|15|TRBV7-9
CAGSLDPGRDYGYTF
>NA|TRBJ2-5|11|TRBV29-1
CSGADIATQYF
>TRBD1|TRBJ1-4|13|TRBV4-3
CASSRQGAEKLFF
>NA|TRBJ2-7|15|TRBV7-2
CASSPDPIGIYEQYF
>NA|TRBJ2-5|13|TRBV9
CASSYRATETQYF
>NA|NA|15|TRBV7-2
CASSSQIGESETQYF
>NA|TRBJ1-1|12|TRBV29-1
CSGQVQNTEAFF
>NA|TRBJ1-6|15|TRBV4-3
CASSQDLDRGSPLHF
>NA|TRBJ1-1|14|TRBV7-3
CASSFFGGTDEAFF
>NA|NA|12|TRBV2
CASMVSSYEQYF
>TRBD1|TRBJ1-2|13|TRBV7-3
CASSGSTGVGYTF
>NA|TRBJ2-3|13|TRBV5-1
CASSFWGRDTQYF
>TRBD1|TRBJ1-2|14|TRBV20-1
CSARDGTGIYGYTF
>TRBD2|NA|15|TRBV20-1
CSARDPGGASYEQYF
>NA|TRBJ1-1|13|TRBV29-1
CSAEVQTNTEAFF
>NA|TRBJ1-5|15|TRBV11-2
CASSLQGLSNQPQHF
>TRBD2|TRBJ2-1|17|TRBV20-1
CSASLGTSGGAKDEQFF
>TRBD1|TRBJ2-7|13|TRBV5-4
CASSYAGTDEQYF
>NA|TRBJ1-1|15|TRBV4-2
CASSQSVSGHTEAFF
>NA|TRBJ1-2|18|TRBV5-1
CASSLVPGKLEGNYGYTF
>NA|TRBJ2-3|13|TRBV10-3
CAIRDSLTDTQYF
>NA|TRBJ2-1|13|TRBV4-3
CASGQASLPEQFF
>NA|TRBJ2-5|15|TRBV6-5
CASSRQGWGGETQYF
>NA|TRBJ1-1|13|TRBV12-3/TRBV12-4
CASSNTGNTEAFF
>TRBD1|TRBJ2-1|19|TRBV20-1
CSARVSGTDLWGSYNEQFF
>NA|TRBJ2-1|16|TRBV20-1
CSASGPGAEGYNEQFF
>TRBD1|TRBJ2-5|12|TRBV19
CASKDRVETQYF
>TRBD2|TRBJ2-1|14|TRBV7-9
CASSHTSGANEQFF
>NA|TRBJ1-2|14|TRBV10-3
CAISERGPQDGYTF
>TRBD1|TRBJ1-1|13|TRBV10-3
CAIRGQENAEAFF
>NA|TRBJ2-7|15|TRBV3-1
CASSPGTPIVYEQYF
>NA|TRBJ1-1|14|TRBV7-9
CASSLVSGSTEAFF
>TRBD2|NA|17|TRBV4-3
CASSQEYAGGSYDEQFF
>NA|TRBJ1-5|16|TRBV2
CASRGGRQWGNQPQHF
>NA|TRBJ1-1|15|TRBV5-1
CASSSLTGSGTEAFF
>TRBD2|TRBJ2-3|15|TRBV11-1
CASIDRGGSTDTQYF
>NA|TRBJ2-1|15|TRBV20-1
CSARVQGGSYNEQFF
>NA|NA|14|TRBV11-1
CASRHGTLGHEQYF
>NA|TRBJ2-1|13|TRBV5-1
CASSLGPVNEQFF
>NA|TRBJ2-3|16|TRBV7-7
CASSPGISMSTDTQYF
>TRBD1|TRBJ1-6|16|TRBV4-2
CASSQAQGSYNSPLHF
>TRBD2|TRBJ2-7|15|TRBV20-1
CSARDLAGGHYEQYF
>NA|TRBJ2-1|14|TRBV12-3/TRBV12-4
CASEKGQRANEQFF
>NA|TRBJ1-6|13|TRBV2
CARGGQGSSPLHF
>NA|TRBJ2-3|13|TRBV5-1
CASSSGFAGTQYF
>NA|NA|17|TRBV9
CASSVAGGGGIQETQYF
>NA|TRBJ1-6|12|TRBV20-1
CSAGGWNSPLHF
>TRBD2|TRBJ2-5|17|TRBV4-2
CASSHGLAGKPGETQYF
>TRBD2|TRBJ2-5|14|TRBV7-3
CASSPGSGQETQYF
>NA|TRBJ1-4|15|TRBV5-1
CASSPPGLTNEKLFF
>NA|TRBJ2-7|12|TRBV29-1
CSVQLPGYEQYF
>NA|TRBJ1-1|12|TRBV7-2
CASSLDRTEAFF
>NA|TRBJ1-2|13|TRBV29-1
CSVEVTGLGGYTF
>NA|NA|16|TRBV10-3
CAISETAGYSYYEQYF